Listed below are T cell receptor beta chains from one sample, sequenced in a study of shared clonotypes between healthy human individuals. TCRdb's table, derived via immunoSEQ multiplex PCR, lists solely in-frame clones and lacks some. This sample has roughly 720,000 clones, with roughly 88% found just once. The sequenced sample was memory CD8+ T cells from PBMCs. Receptor source: a man between 18 and 29 years old in good health. Some clones in this sample may be carry-over from other donors' samples. Each CDR3 is given with its conserved first and last residue. The D gene is left open where the match is weak.

>TRBD1|TRBJ2-4|TRBV10-1
TGCGCCAGCAGTGTGGACAGGGGGGACATTCAGTACTTC
CASSVDRGDIQYF
>NA|TRBJ2-2|TRBV28
TGTGCCAGCAGTTTACTCGGGTACACCGGGGAGCTGTTTTTT
CASSLLGYTGELFF
>TRBD2|TRBJ2-7|TRBV7-9
TGTGCAGCACGGATGGCTAGCGGGAATAGCGAGCAGTACTTC
CAARMASGNSEQYF
>NA|TRBJ2-5|TRBV28
TGTGCCAGCAGTTTTAGGTTTGGGATGGCCCAGTACTTC
CASSFRFGMAQYF
>TRBD2|TRBJ2-1|TRBV9
TGTGCCAGCAGCACGAGCGGAGTAGCGGGAGCCGATGTTGAGCAGTTCTTC
CASSTSGVAGADVEQFF
>NA|TRBJ1-4|TRBV28
TGTGCCAGCAGTTTAGATACCGGTCGAGATTGGGAAAAACTGTTTTTT
CASSLDTGRDWEKLFF
>TRBD1|TRBJ1-5|TRBV9
TGTGCCAGCAGCTCAGGACAGGGGGGGCAGCCCCAGCATTTT
CASSSGQGGQPQHF
>NA|TRBJ2-7|TRBV7-9
TGTGCCAGCAGCGAGACGGGAAGCTCCTACGGGCAGTACTTC
CASSETGSSYGQYF
>TRBD1|TRBJ2-1|TRBV5-1
TGCGCCAGCAGCACGGGGACAGGGTCATACAATGAGCAGTTCTTC
CASSTGTGSYNEQFF
>NA|TRBJ2-5|TRBV9
TGTGCCAGCAGCGTAGCGCAGGGTGGTGAGACCCAGTACTTC
CASSVAQGGETQYF
>TRBD1|TRBJ1-3|TRBV27
TGTGCCAGCAGTTTATTCATCCCAGGGGGCGCCGACACCATATATTTT
CASSLFIPGGADTIYF
>NA|TRBJ1-3|TRBV2
TGTGCCAGCAGTGTGTTACAGGGTATAGTCTCTGGAAACACCATATATTTT
CASSVLQGIVSGNTIYF
>TRBD1|TRBJ2-7|TRBV29-1
TGCAGCGTTGAGGGGACAGGGAAAAGCTCCTACGAGCAGTACTTC
CSVEGTGKSSYEQYF
>NA|TRBJ1-2|TRBV9
TGTGCCAGCAGCGCAGGGCGGGGGAGCTATGGCTACACCTTC
CASSAGRGSYGYTF
>TRBD2|TRBJ2-7|TRBV4-1
TGCGCCAGCAGCCAAGAACCTCGGACTAGCTCCTCCTACGAGCAGTACTTC
CASSQEPRTSSSYEQYF
>NA|TRBJ2-7|TRBV30
TGTGCCTGGAGTACGACCCCGAACCCCTACGAGCAGTACTTC
CAWSTTPNPYEQYF
>NA|TRBJ2-1|TRBV5-1
TGCGCCAGCAGCTTGGAAGGATGGGGGGCGGGAGAGGATGAGCAGTTCTTC
CASSLEGWGAGEDEQFF
>NA|TRBJ1-1|TRBV5-1
TGCGCCAGCAGCTTGACTAGCAGGGGAAATACGAACACTGAAGCTTTCTTT
CASSLTSRGNTNTEAFF